The present T cell receptor (beta chain) was sequenced within a study of T-cell memory formation after mild COVID-19. Background on the study: TCR clusters largely stayed donor specific.

This clonotype appeared a few times. The antigen is not known. Germline V gene lookup returns CDR1 LGHDT and CDR2 YNNKEL (reference sequence). The ends lost 4 bases at V and 7 bases at J; junction bases unmatched: 11. There are 17 residues in the CDR3. In TCRdb, the 5' RACE reads were re-called with MiXCR into one record per CDR3 protein. This table has 180,000 or so distinct CDR3 sequences, 11% appearing once. Study-wide results and limits: Second-wave clones peaking on day 37 lacked confirmed SARS-CoV-2 specificity.

The chain links TRBV3-1 to TRBJ2-5; 14 positions agree with TRBD2. This clonotype was sampled from a man younger than 30 who had mild COVID-19 (a few samples of this study predate the infection). Cell type and time point are not known. The sample was PBMCs or a T cell subset sorted from them (not recorded which). The chain's CDR3 is CASSPGLAGGLGVTQYF. The CDR3 DNA reads TGTGCCAGCAGCCCCGGACTAGCGGGGGGATTGGGCGTGACCCAGTACTTC.